This T cell receptor (beta chain) stems from a study of blood T cell repertoires in COVID-19. Looking at the study overall: Italy, Spain and the United States were the sources of the convalescent and acute COVID-19 samples. The cDNA or gDNA used as material had been derived from T cells, B-cell-depleted T cells, or PBMCs.

The CDR3 is 13 residues long. Germline CDR1 and CDR2: MNHEY and SVGAGI. Trimming removed 6 bases from V and 4 bases from J, with 10 bases in between. In the authors' methods: Using reference gene primer amplification, nucleated cell counts were estimated. Libraries were prepared by immunoSEQ multiplex PCR; TCRdb keeps only in-frame clonotypes and omits some of them. The D gene and trimming were derived from the DNA, and the V and J assignments and clone size from that table. The sample has under 250,000 clones; 81% are singletons. This clone was observed a handful of times. V usage is TRBV6-5 and J usage is TRBJ1-5; D gene uncertain. The receptor's source is a woman older than 75 with acute or convalescent COVID-19. The material sequenced was peripheral blood. CDR3 DNA: TGTGCCAGCAGACCCTATTTGAATCAGCCCCAGCATTTT. It is translated as CASRPYLNQPQHF.